This TCR beta chain comes out of a study of T cell changes during pregnancy in multiple sclerosis. The junction had 9 bases not matched to a gene; V was cut back by 4 bases and J by 0 bases. This CDR3 has 16 amino acids. Germline CDR1 reads SGHNT; CDR2 reads YYREEE (reference sequence). This clone was seen a single time. Assay: immunoSEQ multiplex PCR; the TCRdb copy retains only in-frame clones and omits some. The data contain roughly 100,000 clones, 75% to 95% of them singletons. The J gene is TRBJ2-7, the V gene TRBV5-4; 8 bases fit TRBD1. The sample consisted of peripheral blood, taken after pregnancy. This receptor was identified in a female donor in good health, enrolled as a control in a pregnancy study. The CDR3 bases are TGTGCCAGCAGCCCCGGGGACAGGCGCTACTCCTACGAGCAGTACTTC. As protein: CASSPGDRRYSYEQYF.